The 5 T cell receptor beta chains below come from one sample, sequenced in a study of graft-versus-host responses after intestinal transplantation. These receptors lack a known antigen. Data came from immunoSEQ multiplex PCR; TCRdb stores just in-frame clones and leaves some out. The sample includes 95,000 to 110,000 clones, under 95% of them seen just once. The specimen comprised unstimulated CD8+ T cells sorted from spleen or lymph node cells, sampled before intestinal transplant. These receptors were taken from a human donor who received an intestinal transplant.

This clone came up once. This chain uses TRBV12-5 with TRBJ2-7; 7 nucleotides match TRBD1. Germline values: CDR1 LGHNT, CDR2 FRNRAP. V dropped 1 base and J dropped 0; count of bases not matched to a gene: 9. This CDR3 is built from 17 residues. The CDR3 sequence: CASGLASGTESSYEQYF. As DNA, the CDR3 is TGTGCTAGTGGTTTGGCATCCGGGACAGAGAGCTCCTACGAGCAGTACTTC.

About this clone itself: The junction does not match germline at one end; this may be a read error. The chain carries TRBV13 and TRBJ2-4; D may be TRBD1 (5 bases). Germline CDR1 reads PRHDT; CDR2 reads FYEKMQ (reference sequence). The CDR3 loop spans 13 amino acids. DNA of the CDR3: TGTGCCAGCAGCCTCCACCGGATGGACATTCGGTACTTC. Residues: CASSLHRMDIRYF.

In DNA form, the CDR3 reads TGTGCCAGCAGCTTAGGGCCTGGATGGGGGCGTAACACAGATACGCAGTATTTT. Its protein is CASSLGPGWGRNTDTQYF. V and J are TRBV7-9 and TRBJ2-3; tentatively, D is TRBD1 (6 bases). Per germline, CDR1 SEHNR and CDR2 FQNEAQ (reference sequence). V gave up 1 base and J gave up 2 bases, with 19 bases separating them. CDR3 length: 18 amino acids.

This chain connects TRBV5-1 to TRBJ2-3; a weak D match, TRBD1 (6 bases). V gave up 7 bases and J gave up 2 bases, with 17 bases separating them. The CDR3 totals 15 residues. Germline-derived CDR1 and CDR2 are SGHRS and YFSETQ. The CDR3 sequence: CASRTWDTLTDTQYF. The CDR3 nucleotides are TGCGCCAGCCGGACCTGGGACACCCTCACAGATACGCAGTATTTT.

This rearrangement joins TRBV7-9 to TRBJ2-7; tentatively, D is TRBD1 (7 bases). Germline V lookup: CDR1 SEHNR, CDR2 FQNEAQ (reference sequence). CDR3 length: 13 residues. Between the trimmed V and J ends, which lost 5 bases and 5 bases, there was a span of 13 bases. The DNA for the CDR3 is TGTGCCAGCAGCCCCGCAGGGGGGCACGAGCAGTACTTC. It encodes CASSPAGGHEQYF.